Below are 10 T cell receptor beta chains sequenced from a single sample in a study of cytomegalovirus exposure and HLA in healthy donors. Sequencing was performed with immunoSEQ multiplex PCR; in TCRdb, only in-frame clones are kept and a portion is missing. Altogether 150,000 to 200,000 clones are present, 89% being singletons, with the ten largest covering just over 4%. Sequenced material: PBMCs. These receptors originate from a man between 18 and 35 years old in good health and CMV-seropositive.

This chain links TRBV5-6 with TRBJ2-3; TRBD2 matches at 8 bases. The CDR3 runs 15 residues. The germline V gene encodes CDR1 SGHDT and CDR2 YYEEEE. The V gene end was trimmed by 1 base and the J gene end by 7 bases; junction bases not matched to a gene: 8. The CDR3 sequence: CASSLFRSGGNTQYF. For the CDR3, the DNA is TGTGCCAGCAGCTTGTTTCGTTCGGGAGGGAATACGCAGTATTTT.

This sequence joins TRBV29-1 and TRBJ2-7, with TRBD2 identical over 15 bases. Unmatched junction bases numbered 12, after V lost 7 bases and J lost 2 bases. This CDR3 is built from 17 residues. The V gene's germline CDR1 is SQVTM and CDR2 ANQGSEA. This CDR3 reads CSAGGPGLAGGTYEQYF. CDR3 nucleotides: TGCAGCGCTGGGGGACCGGGACTAGCGGGGGGCACCTACGAGCAGTACTTC.

V is TRBV5-1 and J is TRBJ2-1; 14 nucleotides match TRBD2. The CDR3 runs to 16 residues. Germline lookup yields CDR1 SGHRS and CDR2 YFSETQ. V lost 6 bases and J lost 5; bases outside the gene matches: 7. For the CDR3, the DNA is TGCGCCAGCACAAAGACGACTAGCGGGAGGGACAATGAGCAGTTCTTC. It codes for CASTKTTSGRDNEQFF.

The rearrangement uses TRBV6-1 and TRBJ1-2; perhaps TRBD1 as D (6 bases). CDR1 is MNHNS, CDR2 SASEGT, per germline. This CDR3 is 15 amino acids long. The V end was cut by 5 bases, the J end by 8 bases, with 21 bases between. The chain's CDR3 is CASSSLSTGSRGYTF. CDR3 sequence (DNA): TGTGCCAGCAGTTCCCTAAGTACAGGGTCAAGAGGCTACACCTTC.

The J gene is TRBJ2-7, the V gene TRBV12-5, with D tentatively TRBD1 (6 bases). The V and J ends lost 9 bases and 4 bases respectively, with 19 bases between them. Germline CDR1 and CDR2: LGHNT and FRNRAP. This CDR3 is built from 14 residues. The CDR3 spells CARTPGTRLYEQYF. The DNA of the CDR3 is TGTGCTAGGACCCCCGGGACACGGTTATACGAGCAGTACTTC.

This chain uses TRBV6-5 with TRBJ1-1; 9 bases fit TRBD1. CDR3 length: 14 residues. J gave up 5 bases and V 6 bases, and 7 bases lay outside the gene matches. Germline loops: CDR1 MNHEY, CDR2 SVGAGI. In DNA, the CDR3 is TGTGCCAGCAGCCTAACAGGGGGCATGACTGAAGCTTTCTTT. Amino acids: CASSLTGGMTEAFF.

V is TRBV4-1 and J is TRBJ1-4, with 7 bases identical to TRBD1. The V and J ends lost 4 bases and 1 base, in that order; junction bases with no gene match: 9. The CDR3 totals 17 residues. Germline V gives CDR1 MGHRA, CDR2 YSYEKL. CDR3 in amino acids: CASSPVGQRKTNEKLFF. CDR3 nucleotides: TGCGCCAGCAGCCCCGTGGGACAGAGGAAAACTAATGAAAAACTGTTTTTT.

The chain uses TRBV6-5 and TRBJ2-7; weak D call: TRBD2 (6 bases). This CDR3 is built from 16 residues. V lost 0 bases and J 2 bases, leaving 14 bases between the germline ends. Germline CDR1 and CDR2: MNHEY and SVGAGI. The DNA of the CDR3 is TGTGCCAGCAGTTACTCGGGGGGACGAACTACCTACGAGCAGTACTTC. It is translated as CASSYSGGRTTYEQYF.

This clone was recorded a few times. The V call is TRBV7-3, the J call TRBJ2-2; unclear D gene. The CDR3 has 14 residues. Germline assignment: CDR1 SGHTA and CDR2 FQGTGA. V was shortened by 0 bases and J by 1 base, with 3 bases between the two germline ends. CDR3 in amino acids: CASSLTRNTGELFF. The CDR3 DNA follows: TGTGCCAGCAGCTTAACCCGGAACACCGGGGAGCTGTTTTTT.

The rearrangement links TRBV5-6 to TRBJ2-2; a possible D gene is TRBD2 (7 bases). Germline V gives CDR1 SGHDT, CDR2 YYEEEE. The CDR3 sequence is 15 residues long. V was clipped by 6 bases and J by 7 bases, with 19 bases between them. The CDR3 DNA reads as TGTGCCAGCACCCTCATGGGGGGGGCAGGCGGGGAGCTGTTTTTT. Its translation: CASTLMGGAGGELFF.